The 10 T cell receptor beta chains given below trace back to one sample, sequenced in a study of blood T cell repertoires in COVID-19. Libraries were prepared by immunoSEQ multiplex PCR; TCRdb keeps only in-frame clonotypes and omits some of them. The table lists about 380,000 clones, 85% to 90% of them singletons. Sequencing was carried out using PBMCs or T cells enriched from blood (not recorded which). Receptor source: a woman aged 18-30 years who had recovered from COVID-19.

CDR3 sequence reads: CASRRGTGGGTDTQYF. CDR3 bases: TGTGCCAGCAGGCGGGGAACTGGAGGGGGCACAGATACGCAGTATTTT. V usage is TRBV7-2 and J usage is TRBJ2-3; possible D gene TRBD2, 6 bases. Between the trimmed V and J ends, which lost 6 bases and 1 base, there was a span of 17 bases. Germline V gene lookup returns CDR1 SGHTA and CDR2 FQGNSA. CDR3 length equals 16 residues.

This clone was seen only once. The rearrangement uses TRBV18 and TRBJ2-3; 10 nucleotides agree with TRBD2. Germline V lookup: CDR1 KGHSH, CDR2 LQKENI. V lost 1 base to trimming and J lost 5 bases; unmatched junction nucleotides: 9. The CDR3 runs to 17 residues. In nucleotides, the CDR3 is TGTGCCAGCTCACCACTGCCAGCGGGGGGGACGGGAGATACGCAGTATTTT. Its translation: CASSPLPAGGTGDTQYF.

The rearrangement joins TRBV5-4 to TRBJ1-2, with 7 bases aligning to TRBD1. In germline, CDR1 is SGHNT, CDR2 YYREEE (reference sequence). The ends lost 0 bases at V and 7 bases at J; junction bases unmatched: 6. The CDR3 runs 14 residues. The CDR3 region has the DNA TGTGCCAGCAGCTTGGACAGGGGCTTTGGTGGCTACACCTTC. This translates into CASSLDRGFGGYTF.

Here the CDR3 reads CSASRPSGGSYNEQFF. The CDR3 DNA is TGCAGTGCTAGTCGGCCTAGCGGGGGTTCGTACAATGAGCAGTTCTTC. The chain couples TRBV20-1 to TRBJ2-1; 10 bases line up with TRBD2. Germline V CDR1 and CDR2: DFQATT, SNEGSKA (reference sequence). The CDR3 contains 16 residues. V gave up 3 bases and J gave up 4 bases; unmatched junction bases: 9.

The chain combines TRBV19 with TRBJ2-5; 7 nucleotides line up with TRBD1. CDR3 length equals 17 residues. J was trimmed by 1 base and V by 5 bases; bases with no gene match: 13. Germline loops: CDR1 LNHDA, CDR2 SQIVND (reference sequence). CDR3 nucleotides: TGTGCCAGTAGTTCCTTCCGGGACAGCTTACCCCAAGAGACCCAGTACTTC. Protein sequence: CASSSFRDSLPQETQYF.

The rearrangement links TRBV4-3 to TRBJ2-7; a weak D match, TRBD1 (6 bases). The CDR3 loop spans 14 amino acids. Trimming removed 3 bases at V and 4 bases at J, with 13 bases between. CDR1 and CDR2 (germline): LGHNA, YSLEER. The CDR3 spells CASSQTTGRYEQYF. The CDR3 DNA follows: TGCGCCAGCAGCCAGACAACAGGGAGATACGAGCAGTACTTC.

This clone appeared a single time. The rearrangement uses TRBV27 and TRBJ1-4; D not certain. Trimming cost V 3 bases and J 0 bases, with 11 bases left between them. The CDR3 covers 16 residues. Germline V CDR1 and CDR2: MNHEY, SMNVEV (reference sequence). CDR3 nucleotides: TGTGCCAGCAGTTTTTTCCGGGGAACAACTAATGAAAAACTGTTTTTT. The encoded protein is CASSFFRGTTNEKLFF.

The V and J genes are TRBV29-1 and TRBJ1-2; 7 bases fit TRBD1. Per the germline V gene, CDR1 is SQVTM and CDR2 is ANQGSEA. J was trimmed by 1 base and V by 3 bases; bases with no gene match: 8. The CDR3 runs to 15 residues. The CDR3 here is CSVEGSGQLNYGYTF. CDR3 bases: TGCAGCGTTGAGGGGTCGGGACAGCTTAACTATGGCTACACCTTC.

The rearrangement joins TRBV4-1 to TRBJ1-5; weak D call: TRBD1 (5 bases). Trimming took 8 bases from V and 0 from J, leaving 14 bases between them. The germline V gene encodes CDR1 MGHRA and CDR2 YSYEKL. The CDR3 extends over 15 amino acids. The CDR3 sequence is CASVDRINSNQPQHF. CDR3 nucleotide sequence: TGCGCCAGCGTAGACAGAATCAATAGCAATCAGCCCCAGCATTTT.

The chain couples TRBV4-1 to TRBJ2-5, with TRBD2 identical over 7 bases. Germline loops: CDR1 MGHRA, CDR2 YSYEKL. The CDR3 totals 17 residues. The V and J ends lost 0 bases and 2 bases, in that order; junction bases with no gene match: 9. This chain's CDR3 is CASSQDQPGGLQETQYF. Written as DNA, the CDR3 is TGCGCCAGCAGCCAAGATCAACCGGGGGGTTTACAAGAGACCCAGTACTTC.